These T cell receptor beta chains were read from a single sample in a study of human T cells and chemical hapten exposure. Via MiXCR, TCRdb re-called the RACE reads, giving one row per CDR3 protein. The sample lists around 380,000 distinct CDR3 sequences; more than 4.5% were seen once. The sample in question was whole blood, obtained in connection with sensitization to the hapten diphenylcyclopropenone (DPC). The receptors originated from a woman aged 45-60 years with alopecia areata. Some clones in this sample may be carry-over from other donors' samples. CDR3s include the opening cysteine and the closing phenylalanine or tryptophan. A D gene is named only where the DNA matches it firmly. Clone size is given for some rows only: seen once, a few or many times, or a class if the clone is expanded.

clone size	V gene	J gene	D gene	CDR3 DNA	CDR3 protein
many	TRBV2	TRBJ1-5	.	TGTGCCAGCAGTGAATGGGGGTTGAGGGAGCCCCAGCATTTT	CASSEWGLREPQHF
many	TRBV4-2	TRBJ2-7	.	TGTGCCAGCAGCCAGGGAGACTCTTCCTACGAGCAGTACTTC	CASSQGDSSYEQYF
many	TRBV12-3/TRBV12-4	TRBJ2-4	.	TGTGCCAGCAGTCCTCCTAGAATAGGGGGAGGCATTCAGTACTTC	CASSPPRIGGGIQYF
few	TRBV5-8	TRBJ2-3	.	TGTGCCAGCAGCTTGGTCGGAGGGGGCTTGGGAGATACGCAGTATTTT	CASSLVGGGLGDTQYF
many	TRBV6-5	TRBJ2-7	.	TGTGCCAGCAGAACAGGTGCCCCCTACGAGCAGTACTTC	CASRTGAPYEQYF
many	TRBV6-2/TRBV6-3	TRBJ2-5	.	TGTGCCGCAAGGGAAGATGAAGAGACCCAGTACTTC	CAAREDEETQYF
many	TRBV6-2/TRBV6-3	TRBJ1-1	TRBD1	TGTGCCAGCAGTTTTACAGGGGATTCGACTGAAGCTTTCTTT	CASSFTGDSTEAFF
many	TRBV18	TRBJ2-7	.	TGTGCCAGCTCACCTCAGCAGGGACAGCGGGCTGGAGAGCAGTACTTC	CASSPQQGQRAGEQYF
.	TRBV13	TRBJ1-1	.	TGTGCCAGCAGCTCGAACGGGGGATACACTGAAGCTTTCTTT	CASSSNGGYTEAFF
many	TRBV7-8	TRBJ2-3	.	TGTGCCAGCAGCTTAGTTTCCAGGGTAGATACGCAGTATTTT	CASSLVSRVDTQYF
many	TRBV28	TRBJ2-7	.	TGTGCCAGCAGTTTGGCGGGGGCCAGGGAGCAGTACTTC	CASSLAGAREQYF
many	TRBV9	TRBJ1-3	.	TGTGCCAGCAGCGTAGACCCGCTCTCTGGAAACACCATATATTTT	CASSVDPLSGNTIYF
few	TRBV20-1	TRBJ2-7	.	TGCAGTGCTGGGGGCGGGGCCCCCTCCTACGAGCAGTACTTC	CSAGGGAPSYEQYF
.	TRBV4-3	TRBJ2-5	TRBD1	TGCGCCAGCAGCCAAGGTGGGACAGGGGGGGCGGAGACCCAGTACTTC	CASSQGGTGGAETQYF
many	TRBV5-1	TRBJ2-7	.	TGCGCCAGCAGCCCAAACTTCTTGGGCTACGAGCAGTACTTC	CASSPNFLGYEQYF
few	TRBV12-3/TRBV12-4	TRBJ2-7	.	TGTGCCAGCAGCTCGTCTTTCTACGAGCAGTACTTC	CASSSSFYEQYF